Presented here are 13 T cell receptor beta chains from one specimen sequenced in a study of T-cell memory formation after mild COVID-19. TCRdb fed the 5' RACE reads into MiXCR, producing one record per CDR3 protein. The data hold hundreds of thousands of distinct CDR3 sequences, with about a fifth observed a single time. The sequenced sample was PBMCs or a T cell subset sorted from them (not recorded which). These receptors all come from an adult woman who had mild COVID-19 (a few samples of this study predate the infection). Cell type and time point are not known.

This clonotype was detected a few times. The V and J genes are TRBV20-1 and TRBJ2-1; possibly TRBD2 for D (6 bases). Germline assignment: CDR1 DFQATT and CDR2 SNEGSKA (reference sequence). The CDR3 is 11 residues long. Trimming stripped 3 bases from V and 7 bases from J, with 7 bases between. This chain's CDR3 is CSAREGNEQFF. The CDR3 region has the DNA TGCAGTGCTAGGGAGGGAAATGAGCAGTTCTTC.

Here the CDR3 DNA reads TGTGCCAGCAGTTACTTGAGTAGCGGGAGCCAAGAGACCCAGTACTTC. Translated: CASSYLSSGSQETQYF. The chain has TRBV6-5 and TRBJ2-5, with TRBD2 matching over 9 bases. The V gene end was trimmed by 1 base and the J gene end by 1 base; junction bases not matched to a gene: 4. Germline CDR1 is MNHEY and CDR2 is SVGAGI. This CDR3 has 16 residues.

This clonotype has more than one count but fewer than ten. The chain uses TRBV7-9 and TRBJ2-5; the match to TRBD1 covers 8 bases. The CDR3 sequence is 13 residues long. V trimming: 8 bases; J trimming: 1 base; junction bases outside the gene matches: 3. Germline V gene sequence: CDR1 SEHNR, CDR2 FQNEAQ (reference sequence). The CDR3 protein is CASGQGIQETQYF. The DNA for the CDR3 is TGTGCCAGCGGACAGGGTATCCAAGAGACCCAGTACTTC.

This rearrangement joins TRBV5-1 to TRBJ2-7; 7 nucleotides line up with TRBD2. The CDR3 contains 13 residues. V was pared by 5 bases and J by 3 bases, with 5 bases of the junction left unmatched. The germline gives CDR1 SGHRS, CDR2 YFSETQ. The CDR3 coding sequence is TGCGCCAGCAGGAGAGCGGGGAACTACGAGCAGTACTTC. Its protein is CASRRAGNYEQYF.

The DNA of the CDR3 is TGTGCCAGCAGTTCCTTCGGGCGCGAGCAGTACTTC. Translation gives CASSSFGREQYF. The rearrangement joins TRBV12-3 or TRBV12-4 to TRBJ2-7; no reliable D call. The CDR3 length is 12 residues. Trimming cost V 4 bases and J 6 bases, with 10 bases left between them.

This clonotype was seen repeatedly, ten times or more. J is TRBJ2-2 and V is TRBV18, with D unclear. Germline assignment: CDR1 KGHSH and CDR2 LQKENI. V was clipped by 3 bases and J by 0 bases, with 2 bases between them. The CDR3 loop spans 13 amino acids. CDR3 sequence: CASSPPNTGELFF. The CDR3 DNA is TGTGCCAGCTCACCCCCGAACACCGGGGAGCTGTTTTTT.

This sequence joins TRBV7-9 and TRBJ2-4; 9 positions match TRBD2. Germline CDR1 SEHNR, CDR2 FQNEAQ (reference sequence). The CDR3 spans 16 residues. The V segment lost 3 bases and the J segment 0 bases; nucleotides outside the gene matches: 3. CDR3 region: CASSLGLAGAKNIQYF. CDR3 nucleotides: TGTGCCAGCAGCTTGGGACTAGCCGGAGCCAAAAACATTCAGTACTTC. The whole variable domain, remainder taken from reference TRBV7-9 and TRBJ2-4, is DTGVSQNPRHKITKRGQNVTFRCDPISEHNRLYWYRQTLGQGPEFLTYFQNEAQLEKSRLLSDRFSAERPKGSFSTLEIQRTEQGDSAMYLCASSLGLAGAKNIQYFGAGTRLSVL.

The V gene is TRBV4-2, the J gene TRBJ1-3; maybe TRBD1 (5 bases). This CDR3 comprises 17 residues. Germline V lookup: CDR1 LGHNA, CDR2 YNFKEQ. The ends were cut back, 5 bases at V and 0 bases at J, with 17 bases in the middle. The CDR3 sequence: CASSAHWDPLSGNTIYF. The CDR3 region has the DNA TGTGCCAGCAGCGCCCATTGGGACCCCCTCTCTGGAAACACCATATATTTT.

This clonotype was observed a handful of times. The chain is built from TRBV20-1 and TRBJ2-7; tentative D call: TRBD2 (5 bases). The germline CDR1 and CDR2 sequences are DFQATT and SNEGSKA (reference sequence). The CDR3 contains 13 residues. Trimming took 7 bases from V and 2 from J, leaving 15 bases between them. CDR3: CSVLGARPYEQYF. The CDR3 DNA is TGCAGTGTTCTGGGAGCCCGTCCCTACGAGCAGTACTTC.

This clonotype was picked up a small number of times. V usage is TRBV3-1 and J usage is TRBJ2-5; D is unclear. The V gene's germline CDR1 is LGHDT and CDR2 YNNKEL (reference sequence). V dropped 3 bases and J dropped 4 bases, with 9 bases sitting between them. The CDR3 extends over 13 amino acids. This CDR3 reads CASSQAGRETQYF. In DNA, the CDR3 is TGTGCCAGCAGCCAGGCCGGTAGAGAGACCCAGTACTTC.

This clonotype was detected a few times. This chain connects TRBV7-3 to TRBJ2-2, with D perhaps TRBD1 (6 bases). This CDR3 comprises 14 residues. Trimming took off 5 bases at V and 3 bases at J, with 10 bases between the two ends. Germline lookup yields CDR1 SGHTA and CDR2 FQGTGA. The chain's CDR3 is CASSRGQDTGELFF. CDR3 nucleotide sequence: TGTGCCAGCAGCCGGGGACAAGACACCGGGGAGCTGTTTTTT. The variable domain in full, with the rest retrieved from reference TRBV7-3 and TRBJ2-2, is GAGVSQTPSNKVTEKGKYVELRCDPISGHTALYWYRQSLGQGPEFLIYFQGTGAADDSGLPNDRFFAVRPEGSVSTLKIQRTERGDSAVYLCASSRGQDTGELFFGEGSRLTVL.

This chain links TRBV4-3 with TRBJ2-7; D might be TRBD2 (5 bases). The CDR3 is 13 amino acids. V was cut by 4 bases and J by 1 base, with 8 bases left in between. Germline CDR1 reads LGHNA; CDR2 reads YSLEER. CDR3 region: CASSRGMSYEQYF. The CDR3, as DNA: TGCGCCAGCAGCCGAGGGATGTCCTACGAGCAGTACTTC.

In this sample, this clonotype turned up many times. V gene TRBV24-1 combines with J gene TRBJ1-5; D not resolved. This CDR3 is built from 12 residues. Trimming stripped 9 bases from V and 4 bases from J, with 9 bases between. CDR1 and CDR2 from the germline V gene are KGHDR and SFDVKD. CDR3 nucleotide sequence: TGTGCCACCTCTGACGGAAATCAGCCCCAGCATTTT. Protein sequence: CATSDGNQPQHF.